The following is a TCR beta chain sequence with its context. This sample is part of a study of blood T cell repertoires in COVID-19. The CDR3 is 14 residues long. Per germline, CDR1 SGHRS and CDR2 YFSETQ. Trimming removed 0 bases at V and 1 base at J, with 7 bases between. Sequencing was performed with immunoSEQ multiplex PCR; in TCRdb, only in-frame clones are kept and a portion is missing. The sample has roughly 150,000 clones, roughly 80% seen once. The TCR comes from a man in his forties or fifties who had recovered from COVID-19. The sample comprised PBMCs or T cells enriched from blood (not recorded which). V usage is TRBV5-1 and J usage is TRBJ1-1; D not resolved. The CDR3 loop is CASSLGPGNTEAFF. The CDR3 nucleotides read TGCGCCAGCAGCTTGGGGCCGGGGAACACTGAAGCTTTCTTT.